The rows below give T cell receptor beta chains drawn from one sample of a study of T cell repertoires in cytomegalovirus infection. TCRdb itself ran the reads through MiXCR, one entry per CDR3 protein. The sample records around 570,000 distinct CDR3 sequences, almost 40% being singletons. Their antigens remain unidentified. The source material was cultured PBMCs, sampled from culture after CMV antigen stimulation. These receptors were collected from a human donor in good health (CMV status not recorded). Some clones in this sample may be carry-over from other donors' samples. Both conserved end residues are part of each CDR3. A D gene is named only where the DNA matches it firmly. Only part of the rows carry a size: once, few, many, or a class if the clone is expanded.

CDR3 | DNA | size | V | length | J | D
CSARQGNTEAFF | TGCAGTGCTAGGCAAGGGAACACTGAAGCTTTCTTT | few | TRBV20-1 | 12 | TRBJ1-1 | .
CASSSQTAVYNSPLHF | TGTGCCAGCAGCTCGCAGACAGCCGTCTATAATTCACCCCTCCACTTT | . | TRBV7-6 | 16 | TRBJ1-6 | .
CASSFSGTGGPYEQFF | TGTGCCAGCAGCTTCTCCGGGACAGGGGGGCCCTATGAGCAGTTCTTC | many | TRBV7-2 | 16 | TRBJ2-1 | TRBD1
CASSIRSRVGEKLFF | TGTGCCAGCAGCATCAGGTCCAGAGTGGGTGAAAAACTGTTTTTT | once | TRBV11-2 | 15 | TRBJ1-4 | .
CASSFGAGGELFF | TGTGCCAGCAGCTTTGGAGCGGGCGGGGAGCTGTTTTTT | . | TRBV11-2 | 13 | TRBJ2-2 | .
CASSPWRGGRGETQYF | TGTGCCAGCAGTCCATGGCGCGGCGGGAGAGGTGAGACCCAGTACTTC | . | TRBV27 | 16 | TRBJ2-5 | TRBD2
CASSSVRGLEYF | TGTGCCAGCAGCTCAGTGCGAGGTTTGGAGTACTTC | . | TRBV7-6 | 12 | TRBJ2-4 | .
CSARGSGGYEQYF | TGCAGTGCTCGCGGGAGTGGGGGATACGAGCAGTACTTC | few | TRBV20-1 | 13 | TRBJ2-7 | TRBD2
CAGRWTPEEQFF | TGTGCCGGCCGGTGGACGCCCGAAGAGCAGTTCTTC | . | TRBV2 | 12 | TRBJ2-1 | .
CASSLYSGSGVITYEQYF | TGTGCCAGCAGCTTATACTCGGGTAGCGGGGTCATTACCTACGAGCAGTACTTC | few | TRBV7-2 | 18 | TRBJ2-7 | TRBD2
CASSLSLREEKLFF | TGTGCCAGCAGTTTAAGCCTCCGTGAGGAAAAACTGTTTTTT | . | TRBV28 | 14 | TRBJ1-4 | .
CASSTRLEEQFF | TGTGCCAGCAGTACGCGCCTGGAGGAGCAGTTCTTC | once | TRBV6-1 | 12 | TRBJ2-1 | .
CASSRGGEDTQYF | TGTGCCAGCAGCCGTGGTGGGGAAGATACGCAGTATTTT | . | TRBV11-3 | 13 | TRBJ2-3 | .
CASRTEGGDTGTQYF | TGTGCCTCCCGGACGGAGGGTGGGGACACAGGTACGCAGTATTTT | . | TRBV10-3 | 15 | TRBJ2-3 | .
CASSRDRADTQYF | TGTGCCAGCAGCCGCGACAGGGCAGATACGCAGTATTTT | few | TRBV7-2 | 13 | TRBJ2-3 | TRBD1
CASSSKGWANEKLFF | TGTGCCAGCAGCTCAAAGGGGTGGGCTAATGAAAAACTGTTTTTT | . | TRBV7-2 | 15 | TRBJ1-4 | .
CASSLDGSHQETQYF | TGTGCCAGCAGCTTAGATGGATCCCACCAAGAGACCCAGTACTTC | . | TRBV7-9 | 15 | TRBJ2-5 | .
CASRRLGPQETQYF | TGTGCCAGCAGACGACTAGGCCCTCAAGAGACCCAGTACTTC | . | TRBV6-2/TRBV6-3 | 14 | TRBJ2-5 | .
CATSEREGPGANEQFF | TGTGCCACTTCGGAGCGGGAGGGCCCGGGGGCGAATGAGCAGTTCTTC | . | TRBV7-6 | 16 | TRBJ2-1 | TRBD2
CASRRTGSSGANVLTF | TGTGCCAGCAGACGGACGGGGAGCTCTGGGGCCAACGTCCTGACTTTC | few | TRBV7-8 | 16 | TRBJ2-6 | .
CASSSGQPTGTDTQYF | TGCGCCAGCAGCTCCGGACAGCCCACGGGTACAGATACGCAGTATTTT | . | TRBV5-1 | 16 | TRBJ2-3 | .
CASSQEVKGGGRLSSYNEQFF | TGCGCCAGCAGCCAAGAAGTCAAGGGGGGCGGGAGGTTGAGCTCCTACAATGAGCAGTTCTTC | few | TRBV4-3 | 21 | TRBJ2-1 | TRBD2
CAIRGLERGYNEQFF | TGTGCCATCAGGGGTTTGGAGAGGGGGTACAATGAGCAGTTCTTC | few | TRBV10-3 | 15 | TRBJ2-1 | .
CASSLANPTSRVPAGELFF | TGTGCCAGCAGCTTAGCCAACCCAACCTCGAGGGTTCCAGCCGGGGAGCTGTTTTTT | . | TRBV7-6 | 19 | TRBJ2-2 | .
CASGQGQGAREQYF | TGTGCCAGCGGGCAAGGACAGGGGGCGCGCGAGCAGTACTTC | . | TRBV7-2 | 14 | TRBJ2-7 | TRBD1
CASSLIGGVRPWQPQHF | TGTGCCAGCAGCTTAATTGGTGGGGTAAGGCCTTGGCAGCCCCAGCATTTT | . | TRBV7-2 | 17 | TRBJ1-5 | .
CASSLTAAEAFF | TGTGCCAGCAGCTTGACAGCGGCTGAAGCTTTCTTT | . | TRBV7-9 | 12 | TRBJ1-1 | .
CASSTRLGDDGYTF | TGTGCCAGCAGTACCCGATTAGGGGATGACGGCTACACCTTC | . | TRBV27 | 14 | TRBJ1-2 | .
CASSLEGNRYNEQFF | TGTGCCAGCAGCTTGGAAGGGAACCGCTACAATGAGCAGTTCTTC | few | TRBV5-5 | 15 | TRBJ2-1 | .
CASSLLTDSPLHF | TGTGCCAGCAGCTTACTAACCGATTCACCCCTCCACTTT | few | TRBV7-4 | 13 | TRBJ1-6 | .
CASSSGSRVAGELFF | TGTGCCAGCAGCTCAGGGAGTAGAGTGGCCGGGGAGCTGTTTTTT | few | TRBV7-2 | 15 | TRBJ2-2 | .
CASSRSGPESLGTQYF | TGTGCCAGCAGTCGATCCGGGCCGGAAAGTCTCGGGACGCAGTATTTT | . | TRBV27 | 16 | TRBJ2-3 | .
CASTDNWDTTGGSETQYF | TGCGCCAGCACCGACAACTGGGATACTACAGGGGGCTCAGAGACCCAGTACTTC | . | TRBV4-3 | 18 | TRBJ2-5 | TRBD1
CASSFRLAPGEQFF | TGTGCCAGCAGCTTTCGACTAGCCCCGGGTGAGCAGTTCTTC | once | TRBV7-9 | 14 | TRBJ2-1 | TRBD2
CASSLIRRQETQYF | TGTGCCAGCAGTTTAATCCGCCGCCAAGAGACCCAGTACTTC | few | TRBV12-3/TRBV12-4 | 14 | TRBJ2-5 | .
CATSSGDFSYEQYF | TGTGCCACCAGCAGTGGGGACTTCTCCTACGAGCAGTACTTC | once | TRBV15 | 14 | TRBJ2-7 | .
CASSFGGGAGTGELFF | TGTGCCAGCAGCTTCGGCGGGGGGGCCGGAACCGGGGAGCTGTTTTTT | few | TRBV5-4 | 16 | TRBJ2-2 | TRBD2
CASSRGGRLETQYF | TGTGCCAGCAGCCGCGGTGGTAGGTTAGAGACCCAGTACTTC | . | TRBV5-6 | 14 | TRBJ2-5 | .
CASSPAWGHEQYF | TGTGCCAGCAGCCCCGCGTGGGGGCACGAGCAGTACTTC | once | TRBV6-5 | 13 | TRBJ2-7 | .
CASSSMGGIGGQYF | TGTGCCAGCAGCTCAATGGGAGGGATTGGAGGGCAGTACTTC | . | TRBV7-2 | 14 | TRBJ2-7 | TRBD2
CSARLAGSTDTQYF | TGCAGTGCAAGACTAGCGGGAAGCACAGATACGCAGTATTTT | few | TRBV20-1 | 14 | TRBJ2-3 | TRBD2
CASSLNDQPQHF | TGTGCCAGCAGCCTAAATGATCAGCCCCAGCATTTT | . | TRBV7-2 | 12 | TRBJ1-5 | .
CASSYSMGGNTEAFF | TGTGCCAGCAGTTACTCTATGGGTGGGAACACTGAAGCTTTCTTT | few | TRBV6-2/TRBV6-3 | 15 | TRBJ1-1 | .
CASTGSARFYEQFF | TGTGCCAGCACGGGCTCCGCCCGGTTTTATGAGCAGTTCTTC | . | TRBV2 | 14 | TRBJ2-1 | .
CASSPDGGENSPLHF | TGTGCCAGCAGCCCCGATGGGGGAGAAAATTCACCCCTCCACTTT | few | TRBV7-9 | 15 | TRBJ1-6 | .
CASSPRTGDSQPQHF | TGTGCCAGCAGCCCACGAACAGGGGACAGTCAGCCCCAGCATTTT | . | TRBV12-3/TRBV12-4 | 15 | TRBJ1-5 | TRBD1
CASSYVGPGRSYEQYF | TGTGCCAGCAGTTACGTGGGACCAGGAAGGTCCTACGAGCAGTACTTC | . | TRBV6-5 | 16 | TRBJ2-7 | .
CASSTSDRDQQYF | TGTGCCAGTAGTACCTCGGACAGGGACCAGCAGTATTTT | few | TRBV19 | 13 | TRBJ2-3 | TRBD1
CSAKPGGGNEQFF | TGCAGTGCTAAGCCGGGGGGAGGGAATGAGCAGTTCTTC | . | TRBV20-1 | 13 | TRBJ2-1 | TRBD2
CASGGLAGGYEQFF | TGTGCCAGCGGGGGACTAGCGGGAGGCTATGAGCAGTTCTTC | . | TRBV12-3/TRBV12-4 | 14 | TRBJ2-1 | TRBD2
CSVAGSLNTEAFF | TGCAGTGTTGCAGGCTCCCTGAACACTGAAGCTTTCTTT | . | TRBV20-1 | 13 | TRBJ1-1 | .
CASRGLGLSDGYTF | TGTGCCAGCCGGGGATTAGGACTATCCGATGGCTACACCTTC | few | TRBV11-2 | 14 | TRBJ1-2 | .
CASSSSGQGSQETQYF | TGTGCCAGCAGTTCCTCGGGACAGGGGAGCCAAGAGACCCAGTACTTC | few | TRBV12-3/TRBV12-4 | 16 | TRBJ2-5 | TRBD1